The sample holds many counts of the clone carrying this T cell receptor (beta chain). Its antigen is unidentified. MiXCR, applied by TCRdb to the PCR reads, yields one record per CDR3 protein. The sample has 75,000 to 95,000 distinct CDR3 sequences, roughly 25% seen once. Sorting was used to obtain naive CD8 T cells (CD8+CD4-CCR7+CD45RA+). Germline V gene data show CDR1 as SGHDT and CDR2 as YYEEEE. Trimming took 0 bases from V and 5 from J, leaving 12 bases between them. The CDR3 runs 14 residues. The sample originates from a study of molecular identifiers for immune sequencing clone quantification. Study-wide results and caveats: The share of molecules held by clones above 20 RNA copies was over 98% in effector cells and under 1% in naive cells.

The material sequenced was naive CD8+ T cells from blood, with Jurkat cell RNA spiked in. Subset indicated: FACS-sorted CD8+CD4-CCR7+CD45RA+ naive T cells. The clonotype originates from a human donor in good health. Some libraries in this study had Jurkat cell RNA spiked in. V is TRBV5-6 and J is TRBJ2-7, with D perhaps matching TRBD1 (6 bases). CDR3 amino acids: CASSLEQGRNEQYF. CDR3 in DNA: TGTGCCAGCAGCTTGGAACAGGGACGGAACGAGCAGTACTTC.